Presented here are 11 T cell receptor beta chains from one specimen sequenced in a study of cytomegalovirus exposure and HLA in healthy donors. It was with 60 Vbeta and 13 Jbeta primers that the PCR ran. Assay: immunoSEQ multiplex PCR; the TCRdb copy retains only in-frame clones and omits some. The table has around 280,000 clones, 70% to 90% seen once; the top ten hold approximately 2%. The sequenced sample was PBMCs. The receptors shown here come from a woman between 18 and 29 years old in good health and CMV-seronegative.

J is TRBJ1-1 and V is TRBV5-1, with D possibly TRBD1 on 6 matching bases. Trimming pared 7 bases from V and 6 bases from J, leaving 16 bases between. The V gene's germline CDR1 is SGHRS and CDR2 YFSETQ. The CDR3 has 13 amino acids. DNA of the CDR3: TGCGCCAGCGCCATGGGGGGGGCAGCTGAAGCTTTCTTT. As protein: CASAMGGAAEAFF.

The chain joins TRBV5-1 to TRBJ1-1; tentative D call: TRBD1 (6 bases). Germline CDR1 SGHRS, CDR2 YFSETQ. Trimming removed 1 base at V and 0 bases at J, with 10 bases between. The CDR3 spans 15 residues. In DNA, the CDR3 is TGCGCCAGCAGCTTGACAGGGACCATGAACACTGAAGCTTTCTTT. It is translated as CASSLTGTMNTEAFF.

V is TRBV19 and J is TRBJ1-6, with D possibly being TRBD1 (6 bases). With 2 bases removed from V and 8 bases from J, the gap between germline ends came to 13 bases. The CDR3 is made up of 15 amino acids. Looked up from germline, CDR1 is LNHDA and CDR2 is SQIVND (reference sequence). In DNA, the CDR3 is TGTGCCAGTAGTATATCAGGGGCCGGGGATTCACCCCTCCACTTT. This codes for CASSISGAGDSPLHF.

The chain uses TRBV19 and TRBJ1-5; no firm D call. Trimming left V 11 bases short and J 8 bases short, with 19 bases between. The CDR3 extends over 13 amino acids. Germline loops: CDR1 LNHDA, CDR2 SQIVND (reference sequence). DNA for the CDR3: TGTGCCTATGTCAGGAGTTTGGGAGAGCCCCAGCATTTT. Amino acids: CAYVRSLGEPQHF.

This chain joins TRBV19 and TRBJ1-2; TRBD1 might be the D (6 bases). Trimming cost V 11 bases and J 8 bases, with 12 bases left between them. The CDR3 is 10 residues long. Germline V gene lookup returns CDR1 LNHDA and CDR2 SQIVND (reference sequence). This CDR3 is CASWGGGYTF. The CDR3 DNA reads TGTGCCTCCTGGGGGGGCGGCTACACCTTC.

This chain connects TRBV7-3 to TRBJ2-1; maybe TRBD2 (5 bases). This CDR3 comprises 15 residues. Trimming cost V 6 bases and J 0 bases, with 12 bases left between them. From germline, CDR1 is SGHTA and CDR2 FQGTGA. CDR3 in amino acids: CASRVAAGSYNEQFF. CDR3 DNA: TGTGCCAGCAGGGTGGCCGCGGGCTCCTACAATGAGCAGTTCTTC.

This sequence joins TRBV19 and TRBJ2-7; 8 nucleotides match TRBD1. J lost 4 bases, V lost 5 bases, and 4 bases had no gene match. From germline, CDR1 is LNHDA and CDR2 SQIVND (reference sequence). CDR3 size: 13 residues. The CDR3 sequence: CASSWDRTYEQYF. CDR3 bases: TGTGCCAGTAGTTGGGACAGGACTTACGAGCAGTACTTC. Full variable domain (missing parts from reference TRBV19 and TRBJ2-7): DGGITQSPKYLFRKEGQNVTLSCEQNLNHDAMYWYRQDPGQGLRLIYYSQIVNDFQKGDIAEGYSVSREKKESFPLTVTSAQKNPTAFYLCASSWDRTYEQYFGPGTRLTVT.

The genes are TRBV6-1 and TRBJ2-1; D is possibly TRBD2 (6 bases). Germline-derived CDR1 and CDR2 are MNHNS and SASEGT. CDR3 length: 17 residues. Deletions cut 2 bases from V and 3 bases from J, with 17 bases between. CDR3 region: CASSENLAGPFYNEQFF. CDR3 in DNA: TGTGCCAGCAGTGAAAATCTGGCGGGGCCATTCTACAATGAGCAGTTCTTC.

The V gene is TRBV6-5, the J gene TRBJ2-2; D uncertain. The germline gives CDR1 MNHEY, CDR2 SVGAGI. Trimming took 2 bases from V and 1 from J, leaving 5 bases between them. This CDR3 is built from 14 residues. CDR3 sequence (DNA): TGTGCCAGCAGTTACGTAGTGAACACCGGGGAGCTGTTTTTT. This gives the protein CASSYVVNTGELFF.

This clone has only one observation. The chain combines TRBV18 with TRBJ2-7; TRBD1 aligns across 11 bases. The CDR3 contains 15 residues. The V gene's germline CDR1 is KGHSH and CDR2 LQKENI. V dropped 1 base and J dropped 3; count of bases not matched to a gene: 2. CDR3 DNA: TGTGCCAGCTCACCACGGGGACAGGGGGTCTACGAGCAGTACTTC. Its protein product is CASSPRGQGVYEQYF.

The chain links TRBV19 to TRBJ1-2, with 7 positions matching TRBD1. Germline V lookup: CDR1 LNHDA, CDR2 SQIVND (reference sequence). V dropped 5 bases and J dropped 4; count of bases not matched to a gene: 7. The CDR3 spans 14 residues. CDR3 protein: CASSRTPGGYGYTF. CDR3 bases: TGTGCCAGTAGTCGCACACCAGGGGGCTATGGCTACACCTTC. The full variable domain, its missing parts supplied by reference TRBV19 and TRBJ1-2, is DGGITQSPKYLFRKEGQNVTLSCEQNLNHDAMYWYRQDPGQGLRLIYYSQIVNDFQKGDIAEGYSVSREKKESFPLTVTSAQKNPTAFYLCASSRTPGGYGYTFGSGTRLTVV.